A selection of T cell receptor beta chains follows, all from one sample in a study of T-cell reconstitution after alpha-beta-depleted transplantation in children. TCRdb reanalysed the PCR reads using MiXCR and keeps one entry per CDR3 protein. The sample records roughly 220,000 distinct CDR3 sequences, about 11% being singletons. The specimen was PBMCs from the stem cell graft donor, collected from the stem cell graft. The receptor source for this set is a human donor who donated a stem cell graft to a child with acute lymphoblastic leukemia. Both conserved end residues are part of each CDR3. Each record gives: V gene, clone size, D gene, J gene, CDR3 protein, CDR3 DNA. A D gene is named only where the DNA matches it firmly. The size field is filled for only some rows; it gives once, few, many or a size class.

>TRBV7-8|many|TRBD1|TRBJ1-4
CASSLAARGAAGEKLFF
TGTGCCAGCAGCTTAGCGGCCAGGGGGGCAGCTGGTGAAAAACTGTTTTTT
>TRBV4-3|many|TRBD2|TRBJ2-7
CASSQDRGGPYEQYF
TGCGCCAGCAGCCAAGATCGGGGGGGCCCCTACGAGCAGTACTTC
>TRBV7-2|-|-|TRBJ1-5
CASSLVQFNQPQHF
TGTGCCAGCAGCTTAGTGCAGTTTAATCAGCCCCAGCATTTT
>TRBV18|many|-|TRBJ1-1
CASSPPGRDTEAFF
TGTGCCAGCTCACCACCGGGGAGGGACACTGAAGCTTTCTTT
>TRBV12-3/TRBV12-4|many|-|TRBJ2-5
CASSLLTRETQYF
TGTGCCAGCAGTTTATTGACTAGGGAGACCCAGTACTTC
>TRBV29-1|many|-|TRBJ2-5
CSVEVGVETQYF
TGCAGCGTTGAAGTGGGGGTGGAGACCCAGTACTTC
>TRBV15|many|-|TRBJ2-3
CATSRVGPRYGGTDTQYF
TGTGCCACCAGCAGAGTTGGACCCCGGTACGGCGGCACAGATACGCAGTATTTT
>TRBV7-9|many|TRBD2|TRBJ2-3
CASSLAAGDGTDTQYF
TGTGCCAGCAGCTTAGCAGCGGGGGATGGCACAGATACGCAGTATTTT
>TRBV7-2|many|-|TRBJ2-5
CASSLGQRETQYF
TGTGCCAGCAGCTTAGGGCAGAGGGAGACCCAGTACTTC
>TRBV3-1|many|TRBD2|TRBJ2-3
CASSPSRLAGAISTDTQYF
TGTGCCAGCAGCCCATCTCGACTAGCGGGGGCTATTAGCACAGATACGCAGTATTTT
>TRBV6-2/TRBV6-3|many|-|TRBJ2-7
CASSWDVSYEQYF
TGTGCCAGCAGTTGGGACGTCTCCTACGAGCAGTACTTC
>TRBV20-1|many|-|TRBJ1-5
CSAREKGTAIIGNQPQHF
TGCAGTGCTAGGGAAAAGGGGACGGCAATCATAGGCAATCAGCCCCAGCATTTT
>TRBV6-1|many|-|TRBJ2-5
CASSPGVPETQYF
TGTGCCAGCAGCCCCGGGGTACCGGAGACCCAGTACTTC
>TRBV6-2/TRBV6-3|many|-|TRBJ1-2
CASARSNYGYTF
TGTGCCAGCGCTCGGAGTAACTATGGCTACACCTTC
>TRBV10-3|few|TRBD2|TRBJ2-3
CAISPIGTSGSTDTQYF
TGTGCCATCAGTCCCATAGGGACTAGCGGAAGCACAGATACGCAGTATTTT
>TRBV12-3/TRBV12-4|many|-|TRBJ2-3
CASRNQGGTQYF
TGTGCCAGCAGAAACCAGGGAGGTACGCAGTATTTT
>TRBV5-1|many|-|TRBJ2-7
CASSLDTTYEQYF
TGCGCCAGCAGCTTGGACACCACCTACGAGCAGTACTTC
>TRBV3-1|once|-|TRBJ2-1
CASSVSGTYNEQFF
TGTGCCAGCAGTGTGAGCGGGACATACAATGAGCAGTTCTTC
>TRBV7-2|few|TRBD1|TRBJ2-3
CASSLLPPGQSTDTQYF
TGTGCCAGCAGCTTGCTTCCACCGGGACAGAGCACAGATACGCAGTATTTT
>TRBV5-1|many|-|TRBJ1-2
CASSLDSPRYGYTF
TGCGCCAGCAGCTTGGACAGCCCTCGCTATGGCTACACCTTC
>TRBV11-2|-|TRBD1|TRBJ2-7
CASSLDWTGPYEQYF
TGTGCCAGCAGCTTAGATTGGACAGGGCCCTACGAGCAGTACTTC
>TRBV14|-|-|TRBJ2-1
CASSQGGAVSGNEQFF
TGTGCCAGCAGCCAAGGGGGGGCCGTCTCGGGAAATGAGCAGTTCTTC